These T cell receptor beta chains were read from a single sample in a study of blood T cell repertoires in COVID-19. Repertoires were generated with immunoSEQ multiplex PCR, while TCRdb's copy carries only in-frame clones and drops some. The sample has 200,000 to 250,000 clones; just over 85% are singletons. The source material was peripheral blood. All receptors derive from a middle-aged man with acute or convalescent COVID-19. CDR3s include the opening cysteine and the closing phenylalanine or tryptophan. Fields, in order: J gene, clone size, V gene, D gene, CDR3 protein, CDR3 DNA. A D gene is named only where the DNA matches it firmly. Where a row states a size, it is once, few, many or the class of an expanded clone; other rows omit it.

j_gene: TRBJ2-7; abundance: NA; v_gene: TRBV15; d_gene: NA; CDR3aa: CATSRDRGYEQYF; CDR3nt: TGTGCCACCAGCAGAGATCGAGGCTACGAGCAGTACTTC
j_gene: TRBJ1-5; abundance: NA; v_gene: TRBV27; d_gene: TRBD1; CDR3aa: CASSYQGAAQPQHF; CDR3nt: TGTGCCAGCAGTTACCAGGGGGCGGCTCAGCCCCAGCATTTT
j_gene: TRBJ1-2; abundance: NA; v_gene: TRBV12-3/TRBV12-4; d_gene: TRBD1; CDR3aa: CASSLNRGYTF; CDR3nt: TGTGCCAGCAGTTTAAACAGGGGGTACACCTTC
j_gene: TRBJ1-4; abundance: once; v_gene: TRBV29-1; d_gene: NA; CDR3aa: CSVKAGPGEKLFF; CDR3nt: TGCAGCGTCAAGGCGGGGCCCGGCGAAAAACTGTTTTTT
j_gene: TRBJ1-3; abundance: NA; v_gene: TRBV5-4; d_gene: TRBD1; CDR3aa: CASSPRQGPRSGNTIYF; CDR3nt: TGTGCCAGCAGCCCCAGACAGGGTCCCCGCTCTGGAAACACCATATATTTT
j_gene: TRBJ1-1; abundance: NA; v_gene: TRBV6-5; d_gene: TRBD1; CDR3aa: CASNQQGTMNTEAFF; CDR3nt: TGTGCCAGCAATCAACAGGGGACCATGAACACTGAAGCTTTCTTT
j_gene: TRBJ2-1; abundance: NA; v_gene: TRBV4-1; d_gene: TRBD2; CDR3aa: CASSLSPTRGVGNEQFF; CDR3nt: TGCGCCAGCAGCCTCTCCCCCACCCGGGGGGTTGGTAATGAGCAGTTCTTC
j_gene: TRBJ1-1; abundance: NA; v_gene: TRBV7-9; d_gene: NA; CDR3aa: CASSFMANTEAFF; CDR3nt: TGTGCCAGCAGCTTTATGGCGAACACTGAAGCTTTCTTT
j_gene: TRBJ1-1; abundance: NA; v_gene: TRBV4-1; d_gene: NA; CDR3aa: CASSQDEAGRENTEAFF; CDR3nt: TGCGCCAGCAGCCAAGACGAGGCAGGCAGGGAGAACACTGAAGCTTTCTTT
j_gene: TRBJ1-2; abundance: NA; v_gene: TRBV19; d_gene: NA; CDR3aa: CASSEGHYGYTF; CDR3nt: TGTGCCAGTAGTGAGGGTCACTATGGCTACACCTTC
j_gene: TRBJ1-3; abundance: NA; v_gene: TRBV19; d_gene: NA; CDR3aa: CASSIGWSSGNTIYF; CDR3nt: TGTGCCAGTAGTATCGGATGGAGCTCTGGAAACACCATATATTTT
j_gene: TRBJ1-2; abundance: NA; v_gene: TRBV15; d_gene: NA; CDR3aa: CATSREEGRNDFYGYTF; CDR3nt: TGTGCCACCAGCAGAGAGGAGGGCCGAAACGACTTCTATGGCTACACCTTC
j_gene: TRBJ2-3; abundance: NA; v_gene: TRBV9; d_gene: NA; CDR3aa: CASTPTGSTDTQYF; CDR3nt: TGTGCCAGTACACCGACAGGATCCACAGATACGCAGTATTTT
j_gene: TRBJ1-2; abundance: once; v_gene: TRBV10-3; d_gene: TRBD1; CDR3aa: CAIRGQAGYGYTF; CDR3nt: TGTGCCATCAGGGGACAGGCGGGCTATGGCTACACCTTC
j_gene: TRBJ2-2; abundance: NA; v_gene: TRBV5-4; d_gene: TRBD1; CDR3aa: CASSLVNRGSGELFF; CDR3nt: TGTGCCAGCAGCTTGGTGAACAGGGGTTCGGGGGAGCTGTTTTTT
j_gene: TRBJ1-5; abundance: NA; v_gene: TRBV29-1; d_gene: TRBD1; CDR3aa: CSVGQGGNQPQHF; CDR3nt: TGCAGCGTTGGTCAGGGGGGCAATCAGCCCCAGCATTTT
j_gene: TRBJ1-2; abundance: NA; v_gene: TRBV29-1; d_gene: NA; CDR3aa: CSVEDPQEGLANYGYTF; CDR3nt: TGCAGCGTTGAAGATCCCCAGGAGGGCCTTGCTAACTATGGCTACACCTTC
j_gene: TRBJ2-2; abundance: NA; v_gene: TRBV11-2; d_gene: TRBD2; CDR3aa: CASSLDLARGATNTGELFF; CDR3nt: TGTGCCAGCAGCTTAGATCTTGCGCGGGGGGCGACGAACACCGGGGAGCTGTTTTTT
j_gene: TRBJ2-2; abundance: NA; v_gene: TRBV2; d_gene: TRBD1; CDR3aa: CASKAGTGFGELFF; CDR3nt: TGTGCCAGCAAGGCCGGGACAGGTTTCGGGGAGCTGTTTTTT
j_gene: TRBJ1-1; abundance: NA; v_gene: TRBV6-1; d_gene: TRBD1; CDR3aa: CASCEQGTNTEAFF; CDR3nt: TGTGCCAGCTGTGAACAGGGGACGAACACTGAAGCTTTCTTT